This T cell receptor (beta chain) was sequenced for a study of blood T cell repertoires in COVID-19. TCRdb keeps only in-frame clones here, not all; method: immunoSEQ multiplex PCR. The data show about 140,000 clones, with 76% seen just once and more than 3.5% held by the top ten. This clone was picked up one time. The CDR3 is made up of 13 amino acids. Germline lookup yields CDR1 SGHRS and CDR2 YFSETQ. Trimming left V 1 base short and J 5 bases short, with 9 bases between. Sequenced: peripheral blood. This rearrangement joins TRBV5-1 to TRBJ1-1; D may be TRBD1 (6 bases). This TCR derives from a woman older than 75 with active or convalescent COVID-19. CDR3 sequence: CASSLRRGTEAFF. Written as DNA, the CDR3 is TGCGCCAGCAGCTTGCGCAGGGGTACTGAAGCTTTCTTT.